The next 14 T cell receptor beta chains were all read from a single sample in a study of T cells in Graves' hyperthyroidism and ophthalmopathy. What was amplified from RNA transcripts were TCR beta CDR3 regions. HTBI primers were employed in a first-round RT-PCR of the TCR CDR3. In TCRdb, the multiplex PCR reads were re-called with MiXCR into one record per CDR3 protein. The table includes more than 300,000 distinct CDR3 sequences, about a sixth detected once. Sequenced input: blood. These receptors all stem from a young woman with Graves' hyperthyroidism that later progressed to Graves' ophthalmopathy.

The V and J genes are TRBV19 and TRBJ1-2; D uncertain. The CDR3 has 12 residues. The V gene lost 10 bases and the J gene lost 8 bases, with 17 bases spanning the gap. Per germline, CDR1 LNHDA and CDR2 SQIVND (reference sequence). The CDR3 reads CATTTRYGGYTF. As DNA, the CDR3 is TGTGCCACCACGACTCGCTATGGGGGCTACACCTTC.

The V call is TRBV19, the J call TRBJ2-1; TRBD1 aligns across 9 bases. Germline V gene sequence: CDR1 LNHDA, CDR2 SQIVND (reference sequence). CDR3 length: 14 residues. V was clipped by 5 bases and J by 5 bases; unmatched bases: 4. The CDR3 DNA sequence: TGTGCCAGTAGTGGGGACAGGGATAACAATGAGCAGTTCTTC. Translated: CASSGDRDNNEQFF.

About this clonotype itself: One end of the junction does not line up with germline, which may come from a read error. The chain links TRBV3-1 to TRBJ1-4, with unresolved D. The CDR3 covers 11 residues. CDR1 is LGHDT and CDR2 is YNNKEL in the germline V gene (reference sequence). This CDR3 is CASSSLDELYF. DNA of the CDR3: TGTGCCAGCAGTTCTCTAGATGAACTGTATTTT.

There are many counts of this clonotype. The chain couples TRBV29-1 to TRBJ1-2; tentatively, D is TRBD1 (5 bases). From germline, CDR1 is SQVTM and CDR2 ANQGSEA. V was clipped by 0 bases and J by 2 bases, with 10 bases between them. CDR3 length: 14 residues. CDR3 sequence reads: CSVEERQLNYGYTF. In nucleotides, the CDR3 is TGCAGCGTTGAAGAAAGACAGTTGAACTATGGCTACACCTTC. Variable domain in full (rest from reference TRBV29-1 and TRBJ1-2): SAVISQKPSRDICQRGTSLTIQCQVDSQVTMMFWYRQQPGQSLTLIATANQGSEATYESGFVIDKFPISRPNLTFSTLTVSNMSPEDSSIYLCSVEERQLNYGYTFGSGTRLTVV.

This clonotype was recorded at least ten times. V is TRBV27 and J is TRBJ2-7; tentatively, D is TRBD2 (5 bases). This CDR3 is 13 amino acids long. Trimming stripped 1 base from V and 3 bases from J, with 7 bases between. Germline V CDR1 and CDR2: MNHEY, SMNVEV (reference sequence). CDR3 protein: CASSLFRGYEQYF. CDR3 nucleotide sequence: TGTGCCAGCAGTTTATTTCGGGGCTACGAGCAGTACTTC.

The chain couples TRBV13 to TRBJ2-5; either TRBD1 or TRBD2 may fit D (7 bases each). Trimming stripped 7 bases from V and 3 bases from J, with 18 bases between. The CDR3 totals 15 residues. Germline V gene data show CDR1 as PRHDT and CDR2 as FYEKMQ (reference sequence). CDR3 protein: CASTERGQREETQYF. CDR3 DNA: TGTGCCAGCACAGAGCGGGGACAGCGAGAAGAGACCCAGTACTTC.

This chain uses TRBV20-1 with TRBJ1-4; TRBD1 aligns across 7 bases. V lost 5 bases to trimming and J lost 7 bases; unmatched junction nucleotides: 7. The length of the CDR3 is 13 residues. CDR1 is DFQATT and CDR2 is SNEGSKA in the germline V gene (reference sequence). CDR3 in DNA: TGCAGTGCTGCCGGGACAGAGGGTGAAAAACTGTTTTTT. It is translated as CSAAGTEGEKLFF.

Regarding this clonotype: This clone may be a read error of a much larger clone one base away. J is TRBJ2-1 and V is TRBV7-8, with 10 bases fitting TRBD2. There are 16 residues in the CDR3. CDR1 and CDR2 (germline): SGHVS, FQNEAQ. CDR3 sequence (DNA): TGTACCAGCAGCTTAGGAGGTAGCGGGAGGAACAATGAGCAGTTCTTC. Protein product: CTSSLGGSGRNNEQFF.

This clonotype occurred a few times. The rearrangement joins TRBV5-1 to TRBJ2-3; 9 bases align to TRBD2. The length of the CDR3 is 20 residues. Germline CDR1 and CDR2: SGHRS and YFSETQ. Losses at the gene ends were 6 bases for V and 2 bases for J; bases not matched to a gene: 22. The CDR3 loop is CASTAYAHPGTSLDTDTQYF. The CDR3 DNA follows: TGCGCCAGCACCGCATATGCCCACCCCGGGACTAGCCTCGACACAGATACGCAGTATTTT.

This clonotype was seen repeatedly, ten times or more. This rearrangement joins TRBV2 to TRBJ2-5; D remains ambiguous. This CDR3 has 13 amino acids. In germline, CDR1 is SNHLY, CDR2 FYNNEI. V dropped 6 bases and J dropped 5 bases, with 13 bases sitting between them. The chain's CDR3 is CASSATVTETQYF. The CDR3 region has the DNA TGTGCCAGCAGCGCAACAGTTACCGAGACCCAGTACTTC.

This clonotype was seen at least ten times. The CDR3 here is CSVESALGHLWDTQYF. DNA for the CDR3: TGCAGCGTTGAAAGTGCACTAGGCCACCTTTGGGATACGCAGTATTTT. This chain uses TRBV29-1 with TRBJ2-3, with D perhaps TRBD2 (5 bases). Looked up from germline, CDR1 is SQVTM and CDR2 is ANQGSEA. The CDR3 contains 16 residues. The ends were cut back, 2 bases at V and 6 bases at J, with 21 bases in the middle.

V gene TRBV24-1 combines with J gene TRBJ1-5; 10 nucleotides match TRBD1. Germline V gives CDR1 KGHDR, CDR2 SFDVKD. The CDR3 runs to 14 residues. The ends lost 3 bases at V and 9 bases at J; junction bases unmatched: 4. The chain's CDR3 is CATSDRQGALPQHF. The CDR3 bases are TGTGCCACCAGTGATAGACAGGGGGCACTGCCCCAGCATTTT.

At least ten counts were recorded for this clonotype. The chain has TRBV27 and TRBJ2-3; TRBD2 matches 13 bases. From germline, CDR1 is MNHEY and CDR2 SMNVEV (reference sequence). Trimming took 4 bases from V and 7 from J; bases not matched to a gene: 2. The CDR3 is made up of 14 amino acids. CDR3 bases: TGTGCCAGCAGTTATGGGACTAGCGGGAATACGCAGTATTTT. It codes for CASSYGTSGNTQYF.

This clonotype was recorded many times. The chain is built from TRBV5-1 and TRBJ1-1; possible D gene TRBD1, 5 bases. CDR1 and CDR2 from the germline V gene are SGHRS and YFSETQ. This CDR3 contains 14 residues. Between the trimmed V and J ends, which lost 0 bases and 1 base, there was a span of 7 bases. The CDR3 spells CASSLETANTEAFF. Here the CDR3 DNA reads TGCGCCAGCAGCTTGGAGACAGCGAACACTGAAGCTTTCTTT.